One and the same sample provided the 9 T cell receptor beta chains below, sequenced in a study of T cells expressing NK-cell markers. TCRdb re-analyzed the 5' RACE reads; it lists each CDR3 protein once, without DNA. Listed are roughly 350,000 distinct CDR3 sequences; roughly 5.2% falls within the top ten. The specimen sequenced was blood T cells: a sorted CD56 or NKG2C T cell subset, CD4+ or CD8+ T cells, or bulk PBMC T cells (not recorded which). The source of these receptors is a man aged 18-75 years in good health.

This rearrangement joins TRBV11-2 to TRBJ2-3; TCRdb's D gene call, TRBD1, goes unchecked for lack of DNA. This CDR3 has 15 residues. Germline V CDR1 and CDR2: SGHAT, FQNNGV. CDR3 sequence: CASSPRDRRTDTQYF.

The chain recombines TRBV11-1 with TRBJ2-1; TCRdb's D gene call, TRBD2, goes unchecked for lack of DNA. Germline values: CDR1 SGHAT, CDR2 FQDESV (reference sequence). The CDR3 sequence is 20 residues long. This CDR3 reads CASSLEAGLAGGSPNNEQFF. Full variable domain (outside the CDR3, taken from reference TRBV11-1 and TRBJ2-1): EAEVAQSPRYKITEKSQAVAFWCDPISGHATLYWYRQILGQGPELLVQFQDESVVDDSQLPKDRFSAERLKGVDSTLKIQPAELGDSAMYLCASSLEAGLAGGSPNNEQFFGPGTRLTVL.

The genes are TRBV6-5 and TRBJ2-5; the TCRdb call, TRBD2, lacks DNA for checking. This CDR3 has 15 residues. CDR1 and CDR2 (germline): MNHEY, SVGAGI. CDR3 residues: CASSYWLAGQETQYF.

The chain employs TRBV7-9 and TRBJ2-5; TCRdb lists TRBD1, though no DNA is available to test this call. Looked up from germline, CDR1 is SEHNR and CDR2 is FQNEAQ (reference sequence). The CDR3 has 17 amino acids. CDR3 residues: CASSPATGRVFQQTQYF.

The chain employs TRBV20-1 and TRBJ2-5; TCRdb indicates TRBD2, and absent DNA this call remains unverified. CDR3 length equals 16 residues. CDR1 is DFQATT, CDR2 SNEGSKA, per germline (reference sequence). The CDR3 sequence: CSARDGRRSYQETQYF.

The rearrangement uses TRBV6-1 and TRBJ2-3; the D call from TCRdb, TRBD2, cannot be confirmed without DNA. Germline CDR1 MNHNS, CDR2 SASEGT. The CDR3 extends over 14 amino acids. CDR3 loop: CASRRTSGTDTQYF.

CDR3 residues: CASHNGGTQYF. The J gene is TRBJ2-3, the V gene TRBV6-6; there is no DNA to check the TCRdb D call of TRBD1. Per the germline V gene, CDR1 is MNHNY and CDR2 is SVGAGI (reference sequence). This CDR3 is 11 amino acids long.

This chain joins TRBV12-3 or TRBV12-4 and TRBJ2-1. The CDR3 loop spans 15 amino acids. CDR3: CASRDAGLSGNEQFF.

V usage is TRBV5-1 and J usage is TRBJ1-2; TCRdb lists TRBD1, though no DNA is available to test this call. CDR3 size: 15 residues. CDR1 and CDR2 (germline): SGHRS, YFSETQ. CDR3 region: CASSLEGRQGYGYTF.